Sequencing of this TCR beta chain was carried out in a study of shared clonotypes between healthy human individuals (dated by TCRdb to 2019 to 2021). For the wider study: A few men and two women, aged 18 to 49 years, made up the cohort. Blood TCR repertoires of about five healthy adults were deeply sequenced to estimate repertoire size and the extent of clonotype sharing between individuals. To increase sequencing depth and limit assay-specific biases, TCR repertoire library preparation and sequencing were carried out by different laboratories using diverse techniques. Per donor, leukapheresis produced somewhere between about 0.94 and 10 billion PBMCs.

Healthy HIV-negative adults with no recently reported acute infections or vaccinations were included as donors. Every donor was a Caucasian adult residing in Nashville, Tennessee, USA. For unsorted samples, tens of millions of PBMCs were counted, and genomic DNA was extracted using the QIAamp DNA Blood Mini kit. Blood was obtained by leukapheresis, after which PBMCs were separated by Ficoll-Histopaque density gradient centrifugation and cryopreserved in liquid nitrogen vapor phase. Only a few counts were recorded for this clone. Its antigen is unknown. Base quality data are lacking; no much larger clone is found one base away. Findings and caveats that apply to the study as a whole: The genetic and exposure-history diversity represented was limited by the small number of donors. Sampling was limited to blood, and TCR repertoires in tissue likely differ from TCR repertoires in blood. Pairwise subsampling indicated that sequencing depth was expected to affect the degree of clonotype sharing among donors.

Using the deep immunoSEQ assay, TCR CDR3 regions were amplified from genomic DNA by multiplex PCR. For each cell subset, the extracted genomic DNA was distributed evenly across all wells of several immunoSEQ 96-well plates, and each plate served as one replicate. For unsorted PBMC, each replicate PCR was loaded with about 300 ng genomic DNA, equivalent to about 30,000 T cell genomes. Unsorted PBMC genomic DNA was sequenced across ten immunoSEQ deep assay plates. The purified libraries were quantified using a Qubit 3.0 fluorometer, sized with a Bioanalyzer 2100, and then quantified again using the KAPA Library Quantification kit. Every immunoSEQ 96-well plate was sequenced on a separate single-read 150-cycle Illumina NextSeq 550 flow cell. As for how the authors treated the data: Because the immunoSEQ output held only junctional sequences and lacked quality scores, the filtering could not match the filtering applied to full-length reads. Sequences were annotated with PyIR, a Python wrapper for IgBLAST v1.9, and V/J genes and CDR3 were assigned using IMGT germline references. Reads were filtered out if the reads had weak V/J assignments (E-value above 1e-6), no CDR3, stop codons, out-of-frame junctions, or ambiguous translated residues. V3J clonotypes were defined as sequences sharing the same inferred V gene, J gene, and CDR3 amino acid sequence. The percentage overlap between two repertoires was calculated by dividing the number of shared unique clonotypes by the size of the smaller repertoire. Three approaches were used to assess repertoire richness: RTK rarefaction, the Chao1 estimator, and Recon v2.1 estimates of unobserved clonotypes. TCRdb re-hosts the immuneACCESS table, in-frame sequences only. Its copies lack some clones; in the studies checked, an unresolved V gene accounts for under half of them, and the cause for the rest is not known. V and J calls and clone size are as listed in that table; D and trimming were resolved from the DNA. This sample has about half a million clones in its table, and around 80% of those were observed once. The ten top clones hold roughly 12% of the sample.

V gives up 4 bases and J gives up 5 bases, and the segment between their germline ends measures 18 bases. From cysteine to phenylalanine, the CDR3 is 15 amino acids long. The sequence is cut down to CDR3 DNA, 45 bases in frame from base 1. The germline V gene gives CDR1 as SGHRS and CDR2 as YFSETQ. Material for sequencing was PBMCs. This receptor was obtained from a woman aged 40 to 50 in good health. Some clones in this sample may be carry-over from other donors' samples. The V and J segments used are TRBV5-1 and TRBJ2-5; the best D guess is TRBD1, with 6 bases matching. The DNA sequence reads TGCGCCAGCAGCGGGGGCGGTGAAGCTTGGGAGACCCAGTACTTC. The encoded protein is CASSGGGEAWETQYF.